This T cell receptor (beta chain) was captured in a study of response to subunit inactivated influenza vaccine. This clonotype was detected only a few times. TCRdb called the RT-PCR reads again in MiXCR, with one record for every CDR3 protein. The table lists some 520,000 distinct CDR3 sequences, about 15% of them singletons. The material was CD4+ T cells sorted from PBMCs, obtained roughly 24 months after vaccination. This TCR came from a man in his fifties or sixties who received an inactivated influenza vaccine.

The CDR3 coding sequence is TGTGCCAGCAGGTTCACAGGGATCGGGGAGCTGTTTTTT. Amino acid sequence: CASRFTGIGELFF. J is TRBJ2-2 and V is TRBV7-2; D is perhaps TRBD1 (6 bases). CDR3 size: 13 residues. The ends were cut back, 6 bases at V and 7 bases at J, with 12 bases in the middle. Germline-derived CDR1 and CDR2 are SGHTA and FQGNSA.